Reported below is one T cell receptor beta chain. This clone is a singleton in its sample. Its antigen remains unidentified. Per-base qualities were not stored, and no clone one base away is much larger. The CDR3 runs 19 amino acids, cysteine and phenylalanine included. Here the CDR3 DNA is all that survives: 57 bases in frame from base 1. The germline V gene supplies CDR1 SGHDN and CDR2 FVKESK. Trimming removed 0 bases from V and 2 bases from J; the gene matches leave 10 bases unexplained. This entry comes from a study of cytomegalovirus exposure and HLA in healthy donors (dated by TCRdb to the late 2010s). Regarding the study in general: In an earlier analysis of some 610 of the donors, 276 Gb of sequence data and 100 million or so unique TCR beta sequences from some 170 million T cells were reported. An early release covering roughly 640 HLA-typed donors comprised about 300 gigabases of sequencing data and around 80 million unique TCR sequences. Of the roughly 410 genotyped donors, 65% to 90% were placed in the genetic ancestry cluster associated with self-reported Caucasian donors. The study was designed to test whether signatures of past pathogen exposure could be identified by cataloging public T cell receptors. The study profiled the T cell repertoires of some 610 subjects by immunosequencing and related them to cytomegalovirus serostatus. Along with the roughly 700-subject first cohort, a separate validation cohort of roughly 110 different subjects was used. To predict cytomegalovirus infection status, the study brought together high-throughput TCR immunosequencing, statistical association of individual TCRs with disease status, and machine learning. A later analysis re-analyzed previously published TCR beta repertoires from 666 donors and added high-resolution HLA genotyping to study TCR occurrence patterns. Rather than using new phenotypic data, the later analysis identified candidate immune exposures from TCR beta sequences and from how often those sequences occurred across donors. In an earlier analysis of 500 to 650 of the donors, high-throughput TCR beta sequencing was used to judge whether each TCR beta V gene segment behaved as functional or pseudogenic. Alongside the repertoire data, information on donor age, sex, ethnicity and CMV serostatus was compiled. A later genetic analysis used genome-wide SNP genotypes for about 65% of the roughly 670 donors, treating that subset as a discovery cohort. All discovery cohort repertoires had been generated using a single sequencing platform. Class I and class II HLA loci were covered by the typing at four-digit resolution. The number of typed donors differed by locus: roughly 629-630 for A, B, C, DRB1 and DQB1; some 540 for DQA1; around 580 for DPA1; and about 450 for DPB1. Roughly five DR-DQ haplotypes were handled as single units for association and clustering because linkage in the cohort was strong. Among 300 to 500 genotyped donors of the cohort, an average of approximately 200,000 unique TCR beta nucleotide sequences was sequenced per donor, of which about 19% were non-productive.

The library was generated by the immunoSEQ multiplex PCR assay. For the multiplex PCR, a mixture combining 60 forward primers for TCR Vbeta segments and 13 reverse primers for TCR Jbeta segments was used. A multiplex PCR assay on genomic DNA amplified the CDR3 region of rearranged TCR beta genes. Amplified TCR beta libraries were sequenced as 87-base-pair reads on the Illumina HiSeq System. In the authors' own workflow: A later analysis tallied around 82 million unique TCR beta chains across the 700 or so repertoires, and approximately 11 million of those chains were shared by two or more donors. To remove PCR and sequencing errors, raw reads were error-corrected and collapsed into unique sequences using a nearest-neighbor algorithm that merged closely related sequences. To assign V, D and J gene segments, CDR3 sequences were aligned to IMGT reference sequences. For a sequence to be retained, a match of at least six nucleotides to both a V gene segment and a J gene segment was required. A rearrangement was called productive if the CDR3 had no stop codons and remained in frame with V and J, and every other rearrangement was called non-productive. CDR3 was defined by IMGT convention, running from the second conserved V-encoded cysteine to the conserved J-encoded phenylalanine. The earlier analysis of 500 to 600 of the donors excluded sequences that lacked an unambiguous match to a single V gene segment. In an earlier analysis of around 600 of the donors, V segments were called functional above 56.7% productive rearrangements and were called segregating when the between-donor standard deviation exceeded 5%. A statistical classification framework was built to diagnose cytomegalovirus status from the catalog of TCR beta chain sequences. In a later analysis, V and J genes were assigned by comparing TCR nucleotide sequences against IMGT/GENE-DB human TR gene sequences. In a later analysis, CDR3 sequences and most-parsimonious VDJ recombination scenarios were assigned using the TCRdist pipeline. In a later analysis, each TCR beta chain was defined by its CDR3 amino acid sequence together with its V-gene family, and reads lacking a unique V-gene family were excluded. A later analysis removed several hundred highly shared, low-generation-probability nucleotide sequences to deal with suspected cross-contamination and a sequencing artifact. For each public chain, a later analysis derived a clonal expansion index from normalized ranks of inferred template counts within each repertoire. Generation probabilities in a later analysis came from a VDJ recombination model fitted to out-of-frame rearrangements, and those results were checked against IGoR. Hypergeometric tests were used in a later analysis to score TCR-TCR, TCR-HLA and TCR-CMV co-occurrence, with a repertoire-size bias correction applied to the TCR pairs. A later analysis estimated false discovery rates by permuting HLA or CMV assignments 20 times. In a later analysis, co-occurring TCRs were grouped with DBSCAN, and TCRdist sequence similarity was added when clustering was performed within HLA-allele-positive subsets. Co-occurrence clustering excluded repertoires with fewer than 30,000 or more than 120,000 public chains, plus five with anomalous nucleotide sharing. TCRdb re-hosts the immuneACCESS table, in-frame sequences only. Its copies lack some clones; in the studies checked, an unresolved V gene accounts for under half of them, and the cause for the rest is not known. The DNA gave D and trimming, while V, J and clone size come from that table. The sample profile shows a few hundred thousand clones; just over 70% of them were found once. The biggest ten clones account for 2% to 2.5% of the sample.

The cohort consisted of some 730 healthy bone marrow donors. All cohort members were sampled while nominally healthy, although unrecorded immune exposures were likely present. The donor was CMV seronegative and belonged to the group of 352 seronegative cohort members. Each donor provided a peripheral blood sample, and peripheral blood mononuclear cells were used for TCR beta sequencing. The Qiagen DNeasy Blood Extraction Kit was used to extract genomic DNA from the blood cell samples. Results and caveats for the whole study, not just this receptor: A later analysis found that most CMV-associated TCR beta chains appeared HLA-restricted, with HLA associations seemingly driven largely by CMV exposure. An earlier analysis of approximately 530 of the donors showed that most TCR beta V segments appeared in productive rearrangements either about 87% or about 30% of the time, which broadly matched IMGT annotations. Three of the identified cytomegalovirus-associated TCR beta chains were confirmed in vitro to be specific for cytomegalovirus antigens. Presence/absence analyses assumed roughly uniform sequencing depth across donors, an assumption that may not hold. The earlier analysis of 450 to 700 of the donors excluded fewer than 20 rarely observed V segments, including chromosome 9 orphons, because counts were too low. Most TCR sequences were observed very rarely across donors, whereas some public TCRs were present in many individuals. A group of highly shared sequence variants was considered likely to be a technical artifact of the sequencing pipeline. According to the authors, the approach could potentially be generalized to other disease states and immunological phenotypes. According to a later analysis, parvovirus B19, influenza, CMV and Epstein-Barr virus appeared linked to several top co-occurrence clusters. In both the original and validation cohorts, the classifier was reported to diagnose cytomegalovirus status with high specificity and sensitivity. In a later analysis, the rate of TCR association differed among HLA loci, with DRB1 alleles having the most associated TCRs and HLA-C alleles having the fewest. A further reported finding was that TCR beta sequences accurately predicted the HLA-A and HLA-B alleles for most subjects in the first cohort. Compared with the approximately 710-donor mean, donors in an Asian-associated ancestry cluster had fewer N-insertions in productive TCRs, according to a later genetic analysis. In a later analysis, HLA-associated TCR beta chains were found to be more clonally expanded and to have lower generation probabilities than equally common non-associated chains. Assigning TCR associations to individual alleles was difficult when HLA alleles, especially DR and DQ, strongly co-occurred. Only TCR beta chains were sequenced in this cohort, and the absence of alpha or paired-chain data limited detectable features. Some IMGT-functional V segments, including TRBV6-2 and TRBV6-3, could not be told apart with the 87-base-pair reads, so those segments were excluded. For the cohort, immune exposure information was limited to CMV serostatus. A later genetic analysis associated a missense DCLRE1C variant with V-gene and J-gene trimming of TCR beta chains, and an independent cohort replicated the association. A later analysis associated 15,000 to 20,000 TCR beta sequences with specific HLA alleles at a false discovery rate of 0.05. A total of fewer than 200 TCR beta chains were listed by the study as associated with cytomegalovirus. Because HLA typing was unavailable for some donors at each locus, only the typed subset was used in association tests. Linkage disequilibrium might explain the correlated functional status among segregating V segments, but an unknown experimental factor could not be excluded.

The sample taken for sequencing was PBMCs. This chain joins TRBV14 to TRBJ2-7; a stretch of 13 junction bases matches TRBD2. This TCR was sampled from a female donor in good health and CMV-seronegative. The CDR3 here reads CASSQELSLAGGPPYEQYF. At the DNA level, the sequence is TGTGCCAGCAGCCAAGAATTATCACTAGCGGGAGGGCCCCCCTACGAGCAGTACTTC.